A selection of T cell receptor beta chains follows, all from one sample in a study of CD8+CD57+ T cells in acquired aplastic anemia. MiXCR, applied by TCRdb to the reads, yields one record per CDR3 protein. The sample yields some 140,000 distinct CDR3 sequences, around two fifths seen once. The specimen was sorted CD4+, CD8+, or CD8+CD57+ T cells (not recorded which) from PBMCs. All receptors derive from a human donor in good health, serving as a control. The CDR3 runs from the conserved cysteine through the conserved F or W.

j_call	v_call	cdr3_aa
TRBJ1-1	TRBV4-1	CASSHRMNTEAFF
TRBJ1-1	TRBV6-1	CASSLFNRGHGSTEAFF
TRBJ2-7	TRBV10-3	CAIAEGTGKYEQYF
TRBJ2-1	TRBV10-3	CAISHSSNEQFF
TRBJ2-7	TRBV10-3	CAISDRTGVGYEQYF
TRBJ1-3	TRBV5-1	CASSLQSALGGNTIYF
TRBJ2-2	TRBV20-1	CSASPATRYSGELFF
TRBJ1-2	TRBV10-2	CATQTDRGYGHIF
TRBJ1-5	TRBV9	CASSSTAYGNQPQHF
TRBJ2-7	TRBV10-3	CATSTDRAYEQYF
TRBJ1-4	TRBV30	CAWSTSGDRVLKKLFF
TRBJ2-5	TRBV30	CAWNPTGGETQYF
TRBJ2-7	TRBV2	CASSVIQENFYEQYF
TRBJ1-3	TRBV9	CASRAGVESGNTIYF
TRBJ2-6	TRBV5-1	CASSLVAGSPVLTF
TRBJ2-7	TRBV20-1	CSAAGLAGSYEQYF
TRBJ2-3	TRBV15	CATSPATDTQYF
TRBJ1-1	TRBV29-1	CSVGTLFVNTEAFF
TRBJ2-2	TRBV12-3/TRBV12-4	CTSSPPWFGELFF
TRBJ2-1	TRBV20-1	CSARDPSGGNYNEQFF
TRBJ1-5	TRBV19	CASSIDRAGNQPQHF
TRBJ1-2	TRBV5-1	CASSGDTQRGYTF
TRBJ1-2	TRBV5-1	CASSLERTGVTFGYTF
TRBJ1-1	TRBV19	CASSIQPGLGTEAFF
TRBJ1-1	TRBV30	CAWSVRGDRGHTEAFF
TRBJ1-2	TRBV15	CATQLQSRQRNYGYTF
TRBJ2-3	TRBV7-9	CASSLTSGRGTDTQYF
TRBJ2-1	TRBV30	CAWSIAGTTQNEQFF
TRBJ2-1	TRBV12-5	CASGLISDGRSISYNEQFF